These 21 T cell receptor beta chains were sequenced from one sample in a study of Ad26.COV2.S vaccination and SARS-CoV-2 variants. The treatment here: 15 to 20 received Ad26.COV2.S at low or high dose, single or two shots; 5 received placebo; per-sample allocation not given. It was on day 63 after the first vaccine or placebo injection that samples were taken. Assay: immunoSEQ multiplex PCR; the TCRdb copy retains only in-frame clones and omits some. This table has 300,000 to 350,000 clones, roughly 90% appearing once. Sample: peripheral blood, taken in a trial of Ad26.COV2.S vaccine versus placebo. The receptors derive from a person aged 18-60 years who received the Ad26.COV2.S COVID-19 vaccine or a placebo.

The chain links TRBV2 to TRBJ1-5; D unclear. This CDR3 comprises 13 residues. V lost 7 bases and J lost 2, with 9 bases in between. Germline CDR1 SNHLY, CDR2 FYNNEI. The CDR3: CASKFLGNQPQHF. CDR3 sequence (DNA): TGTGCCAGCAAATTTCTAGGCAATCAGCCCCAGCATTTT. Looking up the rest from reference TRBV2 and TRBJ1-5 gives the full variable domain: EPEVTQTPSHQVTQMGQEVILRCVPISNHLYFYWYRQILGQKVEFLVSFYNNEISEKSEIFDDQFSVERPDGSNFTLKIRSTKLEDSAMYFCASKFLGNQPQHFGDGTRLSIL.

This sequence joins TRBV7-2 and TRBJ1-1; unclear D gene. Looked up from germline, CDR1 is SGHTA and CDR2 is FQGNSA. The CDR3 length is 15 residues. V lost 5 bases and J 2 bases, leaving 15 bases between the germline ends. The CDR3, as DNA: TGTGCCAGCAGCCATGTCCAGATCAAAAACACTGAAGCTTTCTTT. It codes for CASSHVQIKNTEAFF.

In its sample, this clone was seen once. The chain links TRBV12-3 or TRBV12-4 to TRBJ1-1; TRBD1 agrees at 9 bases. V shed 6 bases and J 5 bases; nucleotides not matched to a gene: 4. The CDR3 loop spans 13 amino acids. DNA of the CDR3: TGTGCCAGCAGGTACAGGGGGCGTACTGAAGCTTTCTTT. Amino acid sequence: CASRYRGRTEAFF.

V gene TRBV11-1 combines with J gene TRBJ1-1; tentatively, D is TRBD1 (6 bases). The CDR3 runs 15 residues. Germline V gene lookup returns CDR1 SGHAT and CDR2 FQDESV (reference sequence). V shed 0 bases and J shed 4 bases, with 12 bases lying between them. CDR3 in amino acids: CASSLAGARSTEAFF. The CDR3 DNA reads as TGTGCCAGCAGCTTAGCGGGGGCGCGAAGCACTGAAGCTTTCTTT.

This chain uses TRBV5-6 with TRBJ1-1; 7 bases line up with TRBD1. Per the germline V gene, CDR1 is SGHDT and CDR2 is YYEEEE. Trimming at V came to 0 bases and at J to 1 base, leaving 3 bases not matched to a gene. The CDR3 covers 15 residues. DNA of the CDR3: TGTGCCAGCAGCTTGGTACGGGACAGGAACACTGAAGCTTTCTTT. Translating it yields CASSLVRDRNTEAFF.

This chain uses TRBV5-4 with TRBJ1-4, with D uncertain. The CDR3 runs 15 residues. The V end was cut by 4 bases, the J end by 0 bases, with 10 bases between. Germline V gives CDR1 SGHNT, CDR2 YYREEE (reference sequence). CDR3 in amino acids: CASSRRDATNEKLFF. Written as DNA, the CDR3 is TGTGCCAGCAGCCGACGGGATGCAACTAATGAAAAACTGTTTTTT.

CDR3 amino acids: CASSQDARMDRGITGELFF. CDR3 DNA: TGCGCCAGCAGCCAAGATGCAAGGATGGACAGGGGGATCACCGGGGAGCTGTTTTTT. The gene calls are TRBV4-1 and TRBJ2-2, with TRBD1 matching over 10 bases. In germline, CDR1 is MGHRA, CDR2 YSYEKL. J gave up 4 bases and V 0 bases, and 11 bases lay outside the gene matches. The CDR3 is 19 residues long.

The chain has TRBV5-5 and TRBJ2-7; D remains unclear. The V gene's germline CDR1 is SGHKS and CDR2 YYEKEE (reference sequence). This CDR3 has 14 amino acids. The V gene lost 2 bases and the J gene lost 2 bases, with 11 bases spanning the gap. CDR3 sequence reads: CASSFSNYAYEQYF. CDR3 nucleotides: TGTGCCAGCAGCTTCTCCAACTACGCCTACGAGCAGTACTTC. Variable domain in full (rest from reference TRBV5-5 and TRBJ2-7): DAGVTQSPTHLIKTRGQQVTLRCSPISGHKSVSWYQQVLGQGPQFIFQYYEKEERGRGNFPDRFSARQFPNYSSELNVNALLLGDSALYLCASSFSNYAYEQYFGPGTRLTVT.

The sample holds one count of this clone. This sequence joins TRBV6-6 and TRBJ2-7; 10 bases map to TRBD1. Germline CDR1 and CDR2: MNHNY and SVGAGI (reference sequence). The CDR3 covers 14 residues. Unmatched junction bases numbered 4, after V lost 5 bases and J lost 3 bases. This chain's CDR3 is CASSQRTGGYEQYF. The CDR3 bases are TGTGCCAGCAGTCAAAGGACAGGGGGCTACGAGCAGTACTTC.

The J gene is TRBJ1-5, the V gene TRBV30, with D possibly TRBD1 on 5 matching bases. Germline values: CDR1 GTSNPN, CDR2 SVGIG (reference sequence). The CDR3 runs 13 residues. V was pared by 7 bases and J by 1 base, with 11 bases between. CDR3 region: CAYGTGSNQPQHF. CDR3 nucleotides: TGTGCCTACGGGACCGGAAGCAATCAGCCCCAGCATTTT.

The chain is built from TRBV9 and TRBJ1-2; no definite D call. The CDR3 covers 14 residues. V lost 6 bases to trimming and J lost 4 bases, with 16 bases between them. The germline V gene has CDR1 SGDLS and CDR2 YYNGEE. The CDR3 DNA reads TGTGCCAGCACCGTCGACGCGGGAAGCTATGGCTACACCTTC. As protein: CASTVDAGSYGYTF. The full variable domain, in which reference TRBV9 and TRBJ1-2 provide the parts outside the CDR3, is DSGVTQTPKHLITATGQRVTLRCSPRSGDLSVYWYQQSLDQGLQFLIQYYNGEERAKGNILERFSAQQFPDLHSELNLSSLELGDSALYFCASTVDAGSYGYTFGSGTRLTVV.

The V gene is TRBV3-1 (or the pseudogene TRBV3-2), the J gene TRBJ2-1; D unclear. Germline CDR1 is LGHDT and CDR2 is YNNKEL (reference sequence). The V end was cut by 4 bases, the J end by 1 base, with 11 bases between. CDR3 length equals 15 residues. The CDR3 is CASSLDKWSYNEQFF. DNA for the CDR3: TGTGCCAGCAGCCTAGACAAGTGGTCCTACAATGAGCAGTTCTTC.

V gene TRBV7-2 combines with J gene TRBJ2-7; no clear D. V lost 2 bases, J lost 1 base, and 9 bases lay in between. Germline V gene lookup returns CDR1 SGHTA and CDR2 FQGNSA. CDR3 length equals 14 residues. In nucleotides, the CDR3 is TGTGCCAGCAGCTTAACCGACGAGTCCTACGAGCAGTACTTC. Amino acid sequence: CASSLTDESYEQYF.

This clone has a single count. The chain couples TRBV2 to TRBJ1-4; D remains unclear. The CDR3 covers 15 residues. Germline-derived CDR1 and CDR2 are SNHLY and FYNNEI. Trimming took off 8 bases at V and 7 bases at J, with 20 bases between the two ends. CDR3 in amino acids: CASRLQGVRSEKLFF. DNA for the CDR3: TGTGCCAGCCGTCTACAAGGTGTAAGATCTGAAAAACTGTTTTTT.

This CDR3 reads CASSLGTDSYEQYF. The CDR3 region has the DNA TGTGCCAGCAGCTTAGGAACGGACAGCTACGAGCAGTACTTC. The chain has TRBV7-8 and TRBJ2-7; a possible D gene is TRBD1 (6 bases). Trimming removed 1 base at V and 3 bases at J, with 10 bases between. In germline, CDR1 is SGHVS, CDR2 FQNEAQ. This CDR3 comprises 14 residues.

The V gene is TRBV2, the J gene TRBJ2-7; TRBD1 matches at 8 bases. Germline V CDR1 and CDR2: SNHLY, FYNNEI. The CDR3 loop spans 13 amino acids. V shed 8 bases, J shed 3 bases, and the junction held 6 bases outside the gene matches. In DNA, the CDR3 is TGTGCCAGCCGCCGGGACAGGCTCTACGAGCAGTACTTC. It translates to CASRRDRLYEQYF.

This clone occurred once. The chain uses TRBV9 and TRBJ2-1, with D perhaps given as TRBD1 or TRBD2 (5 bases each). The CDR3 runs 14 residues. Germline CDR1 is SGDLS and CDR2 is YYNGEE. Trimming removed 3 bases from V and 7 bases from J, with 14 bases in between. The CDR3 DNA is TGTGCCAGCAGCGCCGGGAACAGGCGGAATGAGCAGTTCTTC. This gives the protein CASSAGNRRNEQFF.

The chain links TRBV19 to TRBJ1-6; possible D gene TRBD1, 6 bases. This CDR3 has 14 amino acids. The germline V gene encodes CDR1 LNHDA and CDR2 SQIVND (reference sequence). V lost 5 bases to trimming and J lost 6 bases, with 11 bases between them. The CDR3 coding sequence is TGTGCCAGTAGTTCCGGAGGGGGTAATTCACCCCTCCACTTT. Its protein is CASSSGGGNSPLHF. Full variable domain (missing parts from reference TRBV19 and TRBJ1-6): DGGITQSPKYLFRKEGQNVTLSCEQNLNHDAMYWYRQDPGQGLRLIYYSQIVNDFQKGDIAEGYSVSREKKESFPLTVTSAQKNPTAFYLCASSSGGGNSPLHFGNGTRLTVT.

The chain has TRBV7-3 and TRBJ2-5; tentative D call: TRBD1 (5 bases). This CDR3 has 13 amino acids. V dropped 1 base and J dropped 5 bases, with 8 bases sitting between them. Germline-derived CDR1 and CDR2 are SGHTA and FQGTGA. CDR3 amino acids: CASSLNHRETQYF. The DNA for the CDR3 is TGTGCCAGCAGCTTAAATCACAGGGAGACCCAGTACTTC.

This clone occurred a few times. The rearrangement uses TRBV5-1 and TRBJ2-5, with D possibly being TRBD2 (6 bases). V lost 0 bases, J lost 2 bases, and 14 bases lay in between. Looked up from germline, CDR1 is SGHRS and CDR2 is YFSETQ. The CDR3 sequence is 16 residues long. The CDR3 loop is CASSLDGWDLQETQYF. The CDR3 nucleotides are TGCGCCAGCAGCTTGGACGGGTGGGACTTACAAGAGACCCAGTACTTC.

This chain uses TRBV21-1 with TRBJ1-1; the listed D gene, TRBD1, was not tested against the DNA. TRBV21-1 is given as a pseudogene. This CDR3 spans 20 amino acids. CDR3 DNA: TGTGCCAGCAGCAAAGACAGGGAGTCCGTCTCGGGCCTTATGAACACTGAAGCTTTCTTT. Residues: CASSKDRESVSGLMNTEAFF.